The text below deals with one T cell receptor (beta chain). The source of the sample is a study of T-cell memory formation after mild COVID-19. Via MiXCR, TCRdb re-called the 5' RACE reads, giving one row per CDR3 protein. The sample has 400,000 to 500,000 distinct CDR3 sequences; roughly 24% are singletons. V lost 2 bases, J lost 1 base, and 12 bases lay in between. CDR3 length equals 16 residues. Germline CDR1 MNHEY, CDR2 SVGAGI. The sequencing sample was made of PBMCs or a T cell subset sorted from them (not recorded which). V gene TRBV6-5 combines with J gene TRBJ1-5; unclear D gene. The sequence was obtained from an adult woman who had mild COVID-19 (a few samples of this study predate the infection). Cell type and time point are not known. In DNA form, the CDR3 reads TGTGCCAGCAGTTACGGCCCATCTGGCAGCAATCAGCCCCAGCATTTT. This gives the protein CASSYGPSGSNQPQHF.